This TCR beta chain was sequenced for a study of T cells in Graves' hyperthyroidism and ophthalmopathy. This clonotype was seen ten or more times. Its antigen is not known. The diagnoses drew upon clinical symptoms, serum thyroxine and TRAb, thyroid ultrasound and orbital computed tomography. PBMCs stemmed from under 11 ml fresh peripheral blood. Trimming cost V 6 bases and J 7 bases, with 17 bases left between them. Germline CDR1 is MDHEN and CDR2 is SYDVKM. The CDR3 has 14 amino acids. General observations from the study: Stable hyperthyroidism was told apart from ophthalmopathy by a model built on 13 V-J features. Prediction of ophthalmopathy progression came a median 6.5 months pre-onset.

Researchers amplified the TCR beta CDR3 regions from RNA transcripts. First-round RT-PCR with HTBI primers amplified the TCR CDR3 region. TCRdb reprocessed the multiplex PCR reads via MiXCR and lists one record per CDR3 protein. This sample has under 350,000 distinct CDR3 sequences, with approximately 18% found just once. Sequenced: blood. The source of this sequence is a woman aged 45 to 65 with Graves' hyperthyroidism. This chain uses TRBV28 with TRBJ2-3; tentatively, D is TRBD2 (5 bases). CDR3 amino acids: CASRFGVPGNTQYF. As DNA, the CDR3 is TGTGCCAGCAGGTTCGGGGTCCCGGGCAATACGCAGTATTTT.